This T cell receptor beta chain was sequenced for a study of blood T cells in healthy people across ages. Trimming left V 5 bases short and J 10 bases short, with 9 bases between. The CDR3 extends over 12 amino acids. CDR1 SEHNR and CDR2 FQNEAQ come from the germline V gene (reference sequence). With a J-beta primer mix and a sample-barcoded 5' primer, a second PCR ran about 7 to 12 cycles. TCRdb fed the 5' RACE reads into MiXCR, producing one record per CDR3 protein. In the table there are roughly 830,000 distinct CDR3 sequences, around two thirds of which are singletons. The TCR comes from a man aged 25 to 45 in good health. Sequencing was done on a sample of blood. This chain links TRBV7-9 with TRBJ1-6, with TRBD1 as a possible D gene (5 bases). CDR3 sequence (DNA): TGTGCCAGCAGCCAAGGGGAATCACCCCTCCACTTT. This sequence encodes CASSQGESPLHF.